This T cell receptor beta chain was observed in a study of CD8 T cells in Susac syndrome. This clonotype is a singleton in its sample. Random hexamers served to reverse transcribe roughly 0.45 to 1 ug RNA. One entry per CDR3 protein, called by TCRdb with MiXCR from the immunoSEQ multiplex PCR reads. The table lists about 200,000 distinct CDR3 sequences, 90% to 95% of them singletons. TCR beta was sequenced from blood CD8+ and CD4+ T cells. Germline assignment: CDR1 MNHEY and CDR2 SMNVEV (reference sequence). V was shortened by 5 bases and J by 6 bases, with 13 bases between the two germline ends. The CDR3 runs to 13 residues.

Material for sequencing was CD8+ T cells from PBMCs. This clonotype originated in a human donor with multiple sclerosis. This chain links TRBV27 with TRBJ1-1; tentative D call: TRBD1 (6 bases). The CDR3 coding sequence is TGTGCCAGCAGTACTCACAGGGCCGCTGAAGCTTTCTTT. Its protein is CASSTHRAAEAFF.